These 8 T cell receptor beta chains came from one sample sequenced in a study of cytomegalovirus exposure and HLA in healthy donors. Researchers ran the PCR with 60 Vbeta and 13 Jbeta primers. Profiling relied on immunoSEQ multiplex PCR, and the TCRdb table lists in-frame clones only, not all of them. This sample has fewer than 200,000 clones, with 84% found just once. Sequences were obtained from PBMCs. Receptor source: a girl aged 2 to 10 in good health and CMV-seropositive.

The J gene is TRBJ2-5, the V gene TRBV7-8, with D tentatively TRBD1 (6 bases). The J call is uncertain, as TRBJ2-7 better fits the DNA end. The CDR3 runs 13 residues. Germline V gene lookup returns CDR1 SGHVS and CDR2 FQNEAQ. CDR3 coding DNA: TGTGCCAGCAGCTTAGAGGACAGCTACGAGCAGTACTTC. Residues: CASSLEDSYEQYF.

The chain carries TRBV5-1 and TRBJ2-3; D is possibly TRBD1 (5 bases). Germline V gene sequence: CDR1 SGHRS, CDR2 YFSETQ. The V gene lost 0 bases and the J gene lost 3 bases, with 14 bases spanning the gap. The CDR3 is made up of 16 amino acids. The CDR3 region is CASSLDNRRRTDTQYF. DNA of the CDR3: TGCGCCAGCAGCTTGGACAACAGGCGGCGTACAGATACGCAGTATTTT.

This chain connects TRBV9 to TRBJ2-3, with D perhaps matching TRBD1 (6 bases). In germline, CDR1 is SGDLS, CDR2 YYNGEE. V dropped 1 base and J dropped 8 bases, with 17 bases sitting between them. The CDR3 extends over 15 amino acids. The CDR3 coding sequence is TGTGCCAGCAGCGTAAATTCGGTACAGGGCGGTACGCAGTATTTT. The encoded protein is CASSVNSVQGGTQYF. The whole variable domain, remainder taken from reference TRBV9 and TRBJ2-3, is DSGVTQTPKHLITATGQRVTLRCSPRSGDLSVYWYQQSLDQGLQFLIQYYNGEERAKGNILERFSAQQFPDLHSELNLSSLELGDSALYFCASSVNSVQGGTQYFGPGTRLTVL.

V is TRBV7-8 and J is TRBJ2-5; D remains ambiguous. The CDR3 is 11 residues long. V lost 3 bases to trimming and J lost 11 bases, with 10 bases between them. Germline V lookup: CDR1 SGHVS, CDR2 FQNEAQ. CDR3 DNA sequence: TGTGCCAGCAGCTTCTCGGTGGAGCAGTACTTC. Protein product: CASSFSVEQYF. Based on the CDR3 plus reference TRBV7-8 and TRBJ2-5, the full variable domain is GAGVSQSPRYKVAKRGQDVALRCDPISGHVSLFWYQQALGQGPEFLTYFQNEAQLDKSGLPSDRFFAERPEGSVSTLKIQRTQQEDSAVYLCASSFSVEQYFGPGTRLLVL.

V and J are TRBV19 and TRBJ1-5; TRBD1 matches 7 bases. After removal of 2 bases from V and 4 bases from J, the junction contained 2 bases not matched to a gene. This CDR3 is 14 amino acids long. The germline V gene encodes CDR1 LNHDA and CDR2 SQIVND (reference sequence). CDR3 in amino acids: CASSIRTGNQPQHF. The CDR3 coding sequence is TGTGCCAGTAGTATACGGACAGGTAATCAGCCCCAGCATTTT.

J is TRBJ2-5 and V is TRBV10-1, with 10 bases identical to TRBD2. CDR1 is WNHNN and CDR2 is SYGVQD in the germline V gene (reference sequence). V was clipped by 3 bases and J by 5 bases; unmatched bases: 6. The CDR3 totals 15 residues. The CDR3 DNA reads TGCGCCAGCAGTGAAGCGGGAGGGACTGGGGAGACCCAGTACTTC. Translation: CASSEAGGTGETQYF.

This chain uses TRBV6-5 with TRBJ2-7; D unresolved. V was shortened by 7 bases and J by 0 bases, with 16 bases between the two germline ends. Germline assignment: CDR1 MNHEY and CDR2 SVGAGI. The CDR3 is 15 amino acids. The CDR3 DNA reads TGTGCCAGCAATTTAAGGTTACGGGTCTCCTACGAGCAGTACTTC. It codes for CASNLRLRVSYEQYF.

The genes are TRBV2 and TRBJ1-5, with a tentative D call TRBD1 (6 bases). CDR1 is SNHLY and CDR2 is FYNNEI in the germline V gene. The length of the CDR3 is 14 residues. Trimming removed 4 bases at V and 6 bases at J, with 13 bases between. In DNA, the CDR3 is TGTGCCAGCAGTGGGAACAGGGCCGGTCAGCCCCAGCATTTT. Translated: CASSGNRAGQPQHF.